The source of this T cell receptor beta chain is a study of radiation and T cells in renal cell carcinoma. Study-level results: From baseline, blood top tumor clonotypes peaked at 2 weeks post-radiation.

Time point denoted: blood 2 weeks post-SBRT. The treatment: 15 Gy SBRT to primary tumor, nephrectomy 4 weeks later. There are 15 residues in the CDR3. CDR1 and CDR2 (germline): LNHDA, SQIVND (reference sequence). V was shortened by 4 bases and J by 2 bases, with 12 bases between the two germline ends. The protocol was immunoSEQ multiplex PCR, while the TCRdb copy is restricted to in-frame clones and leaves out a portion. The table lists tens of thousands of clones, approximately 80% of them singletons. Notes on this clone: The target antigen is unknown.

V and J are TRBV19 and TRBJ1-5; the D gene is possibly TRBD1 (5 bases). This clonotype originated in a woman in her sixties or seventies with renal cell carcinoma. This material consisted of blood, taken from a patient whose treatment included radiotherapy and nephrectomy. In nucleotides, the CDR3 is TGTGCCAGTAGTAGGTGGGAAGGGGGCAATCAGCCCCAGCATTTT. Translation: CASSRWEGGNQPQHF.